The 10 T cell receptor beta chains below were found in one sample sequenced in a study of cytomegalovirus exposure and HLA in healthy donors. The PCR was carried out with 60 Vbeta primers and 13 Jbeta primers. Using immunoSEQ multiplex PCR, the repertoire was profiled, and TCRdb retains in-frame clones only, with some absent. The repertoire holds about 140,000 clones, approximately 80% seen once, with 2% to 3% in the top ten. Specimen: PBMCs. The receptors come from a woman aged 18-29 years in good health and CMV-seropositive.

Comment on this clone: This same CDR3 is encoded by further DNA sequences in the sample. V usage is TRBV5-1 and J usage is TRBJ2-1, with TRBD2 as a possible D gene (6 bases). Germline CDR1 reads SGHRS; CDR2 reads YFSETQ. The V end lost 0 bases, the J end lost 4 bases, and 8 bases lay between the germline ends. The CDR3 sequence is 14 residues long. The CDR3 DNA is TGCGCCAGCAGCTTGGGCGGGGCTTACAATGAGCAGTTCTTC. This gives the protein CASSLGGAYNEQFF.

This clone occurred once. The rearrangement uses TRBV5-4 and TRBJ1-3; 7 positions match TRBD1. CDR3 length equals 15 residues. V gave up 2 bases and J gave up 4 bases; unmatched junction bases: 6. The germline CDR1 and CDR2 sequences are SGHNT and YYREEE (reference sequence). The CDR3 region has the DNA TGTGCCAGCAGCTTAGGGGGCGCATCAGGAAACACCATATATTTT. This gives the protein CASSLGGASGNTIYF. The full variable domain, with the rest looked up from reference TRBV5-4 and TRBJ1-3, is ETGVTQSPTHLIKTRGQQVTLRCSSQSGHNTVSWYQQALGQGPQFIFQYYREEENGRGNFPPRFSGLQFPNYSSELNVNALELDDSALYLCASSLGGASGNTIYFGEGSWLTVV.

V and J are TRBV5-8 and TRBJ2-5; D is perhaps TRBD2 (6 bases). V was pared by 3 bases and J by 2 bases, with 11 bases between. This CDR3 comprises 14 residues. Looked up from germline, CDR1 is SGHTS and CDR2 is YDEGEE. The CDR3 nucleotides read TGTGCCAGCAGCTGGTTAGGAGGGCAAGAGACCCAGTACTTC. It translates to CASSWLGGQETQYF.

This clone has only one observation. V usage is TRBV5-6 and J usage is TRBJ2-7; D possibly corresponds to TRBD1 (5 bases). The CDR3 totals 15 residues. Germline V lookup: CDR1 SGHDT, CDR2 YYEEEE. The germline V and J ends were trimmed by 4 bases and 3 bases, with 17 bases remaining between them. The DNA of the CDR3 is TGTGCCAGCAGCAAAAAGACAGTCAGAGACTACGAGCAGTACTTC. This codes for CASSKKTVRDYEQYF.

This clone was observed a few times. J is TRBJ1-5 and V is TRBV12-5, with 11 bases aligning to TRBD1. The CDR3 is 15 residues long. Germline lookup yields CDR1 LGHNT and CDR2 FRNRAP. Trimming at V came to 2 bases and at J to 6 bases, leaving 3 bases not matched to a gene. CDR3 in amino acids: CASGLWTGGVQPQHF. CDR3 nucleotides: TGTGCTAGTGGTTTGTGGACAGGGGGCGTTCAGCCCCAGCATTTT.

The rearrangement uses TRBV11-1 and TRBJ2-3; D is perhaps TRBD1 (5 bases). Trimming shortened V by 1 base and J by 2 bases, and 10 bases separated the two germline ends. CDR1 is SGHAT, CDR2 FQDESV, per germline (reference sequence). The CDR3 is 15 residues long. CDR3 region: CASSLGPGNTDTQYF. CDR3 sequence (DNA): TGTGCCAGCAGCTTAGGTCCAGGGAACACAGATACGCAGTATTTT.

The chain couples TRBV5-1 to TRBJ1-6; tentatively, D is TRBD1 (5 bases). V was trimmed by 4 bases and J by 8 bases, leaving 19 bases between them. Germline V gene sequence: CDR1 SGHRS, CDR2 YFSETQ. CDR3 length: 16 amino acids. CDR3 DNA: TGCGCCAGCAGCCCAACGGGCAGGGCTATGGATTCACCCCTCCACTTT. It specifies CASSPTGRAMDSPLHF.

The chain has TRBV5-5 and TRBJ1-1, with 7 nucleotides matching TRBD1. This CDR3 contains 16 residues. CDR1 and CDR2 (germline): SGHKS, YYEKEE (reference sequence). Unmatched junction bases numbered 9, after V lost 0 bases and J lost 4 bases. For the CDR3, the DNA is TGTGCCAGCAGCTTGGGCGCCAGGGGGATGGGCACTGAAGCTTTCTTT. Its protein product is CASSLGARGMGTEAFF. The variable domain in full, completed from reference TRBV5-5 and TRBJ1-1, reads DAGVTQSPTHLIKTRGQQVTLRCSPISGHKSVSWYQQVLGQGPQFIFQYYEKEERGRGNFPDRFSARQFPNYSSELNVNALLLGDSALYLCASSLGARGMGTEAFFGQGTRLTVV.

The rearrangement uses TRBV19 and TRBJ2-1, with 10 bases fitting TRBD2. J lost 12 bases, V lost 5 bases, and 10 bases had no gene match. The CDR3 is 14 amino acids. From germline, CDR1 is LNHDA and CDR2 SQIVND (reference sequence). The CDR3 DNA reads as TGTGCCAGTAGTCCTCAAGCGGGGGGGGTCAGGCAGTTCTTC. Its translation: CASSPQAGGVRQFF.

The V gene is TRBV19, the J gene TRBJ2-7, with D perhaps matching TRBD1 (6 bases). V was cut by 3 bases and J by 6 bases, with 15 bases left in between. From germline, CDR1 is LNHDA and CDR2 SQIVND (reference sequence). This CDR3 is built from 14 residues. This CDR3 is CASSIQKKGGEQYF. CDR3 bases: TGTGCCAGTAGTATTCAAAAAAAAGGGGGCGAGCAGTACTTC.